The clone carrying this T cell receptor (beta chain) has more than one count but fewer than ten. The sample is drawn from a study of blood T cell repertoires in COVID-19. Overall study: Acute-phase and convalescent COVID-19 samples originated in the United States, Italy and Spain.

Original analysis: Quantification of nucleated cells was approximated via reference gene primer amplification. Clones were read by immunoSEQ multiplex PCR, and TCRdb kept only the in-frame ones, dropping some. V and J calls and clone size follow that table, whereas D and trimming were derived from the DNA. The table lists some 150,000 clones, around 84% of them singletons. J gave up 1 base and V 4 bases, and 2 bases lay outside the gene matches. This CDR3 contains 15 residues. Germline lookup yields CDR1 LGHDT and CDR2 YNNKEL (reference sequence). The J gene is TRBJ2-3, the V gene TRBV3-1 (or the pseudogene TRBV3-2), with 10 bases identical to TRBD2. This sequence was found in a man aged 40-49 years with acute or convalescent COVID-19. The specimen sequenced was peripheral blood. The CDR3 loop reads CASSPGTSGTDTQYF. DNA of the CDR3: TGTGCCAGCAGCCCCGGGACTAGCGGCACAGATACGCAGTATTTT.